The 26 T cell receptor beta chains listed next were all sequenced from one sample in a study of control samples from healthy donors and cancer patients. Libraries were prepared by immunoSEQ multiplex PCR; TCRdb keeps only in-frame clonotypes and omits some of them. This table has about 120,000 clones, about 90% appearing once. The specimen sequenced was blood. These receptor sequences come from a man between 18 and 35 years old in good health.

The chain employs TRBV5-4 and TRBJ1-1; D gene unclear. Germline V gives CDR1 SGHNT, CDR2 YYREEE (reference sequence). The ends were cut back, 5 bases at V and 2 bases at J, with 10 bases in the middle. There are 13 residues in the CDR3. The CDR3 region has the DNA TGTGCCAGCAGTGCTGATCCAAACACTGAAGCTTTCTTT. Translated, it gives CASSADPNTEAFF.

The CDR3 loop is CASSSDREKLFF. The CDR3 DNA sequence: TGTGCCAGCTCATCTGATCGTGAAAAACTGTTTTTT. This rearrangement joins TRBV18 to TRBJ1-4; D gene uncertain. Deletions cut 5 bases from V and 7 bases from J, with 8 bases between. This CDR3 spans 12 amino acids. Looked up from germline, CDR1 is KGHSH and CDR2 is LQKENI.

The chain joins TRBV27 to TRBJ1-4; D may be TRBD1 (6 bases). The CDR3 has 15 amino acids. Trimming took 0 bases from V and 7 from J, leaving 12 bases between them. CDR1 and CDR2 from the germline V gene are MNHEY and SMNVEV (reference sequence). Written as DNA, the CDR3 is TGTGCCAGCAGTTTATCTTGGGGGCGGACTGAAAAACTGTTTTTT. Residues: CASSLSWGRTEKLFF. Drawing the rest from reference TRBV27 and TRBJ1-4, the complete variable domain is EAQVTQNPRYLITVTGKKLTVTCSQNMNHEYMSWYRQDPGLGLRQIYYSMNVEVTDKGDVPEGYKVSRKEKRNFPLILESPSPNQTSLYFCASSLSWGRTEKLFFGSGTQLSVL.

The J gene is TRBJ2-4, the V gene TRBV6-2 or TRBV6-3, with 10 bases lining up with TRBD2. Germline CDR1 is MNHEY and CDR2 is SVGEGT. The CDR3 extends over 16 amino acids. Unmatched junction bases numbered 14, after V lost 6 bases and J lost 9 bases. CDR3 in amino acids: CASSHRTSGLSSIQYF. The CDR3 bases are TGTGCCAGCAGCCACCGGACTAGCGGACTTTCGAGCATTCAGTACTTC.

The chain uses TRBV9 and TRBJ1-1, with 7 nucleotides matching TRBD1. J lost 4 bases, V lost 4 bases, and 10 bases had no gene match. This CDR3 is 15 amino acids long. The germline gives CDR1 SGDLS, CDR2 YYNGEE. The chain's CDR3 is CASSLRETGPTEAFF. DNA of the CDR3: TGTGCCAGCAGCCTTCGGGAGACAGGGCCCACTGAAGCTTTCTTT.

The chain has TRBV10-3 and TRBJ1-1; the match to TRBD1 covers 8 bases. The CDR3 is made up of 16 amino acids. With V trimmed by 5 bases and J by 0 bases, 8 bases remained unmatched. Germline CDR1 ENHRY, CDR2 SYGVKD. CDR3 sequence (DNA): TGTGCCATCAGTACCAGGGGGCCGGTGATGAACACTGAAGCTTTCTTT. Translating it yields CAISTRGPVMNTEAFF.

The rearrangement uses TRBV18 and TRBJ2-2; no reliable D call. CDR3 size: 15 residues. V was trimmed by 5 bases and J by 3 bases, leaving 13 bases between them. The germline V gene encodes CDR1 KGHSH and CDR2 LQKENI. Here the CDR3 DNA reads TGTGCCAGCTCAGGCCCCCAGCGAGACACCGGGGAGCTGTTTTTT. Residues: CASSGPQRDTGELFF. The variable domain in full, with the rest retrieved from reference TRBV18 and TRBJ2-2, is NAGVMQNPRHLVRRRGQEARLRCSPMKGHSHVYWYRQLPEEGLKFMVYLQKENIIDESGMPKERFSAEFPKEGPSILRIQQVVRGDSAAYFCASSGPQRDTGELFFGEGSRLTVL.

The genes are TRBV14 and TRBJ1-1; D is perhaps TRBD1 (5 bases). Germline values: CDR1 SGHDN, CDR2 FVKESK. V shed 1 base and J shed 10 bases, with 7 bases lying between them. The CDR3 totals 11 residues. CDR3 loop: CASSQGGRAFF. The CDR3 region has the DNA TGTGCCAGCAGCCAAGGGGGCCGAGCTTTCTTT.

On this clone itself: The sample holds other DNA sequences that translate to the same CDR3. V usage is TRBV9 and J usage is TRBJ1-2; no definite D call. This CDR3 is built from 13 residues. Trimming took off 0 bases at V and 2 bases at J, with 5 bases between the two ends. The V gene's germline CDR1 is SGDLS and CDR2 YYNGEE. CDR3 sequence: CASSVDRNYGYTF. For the CDR3, the DNA is TGTGCCAGCAGCGTAGACCGAAACTATGGCTACACCTTC.

This chain joins TRBV4-3 and TRBJ2-2, with 7 bases lining up with TRBD2. The CDR3 is 16 amino acids. J lost 5 bases, V lost 0 bases, and 6 bases had no gene match. From germline, CDR1 is LGHNA and CDR2 YSLEER. The CDR3 protein is CASSQEGGRGTGELFF. The DNA for the CDR3 is TGCGCCAGCAGCCAAGAAGGCGGGAGAGGGACCGGGGAGCTGTTTTTT.

The rearrangement joins TRBV15 to TRBJ1-3; maybe TRBD1 (5 bases). The CDR3 sequence is 17 residues long. V was trimmed by 5 bases and J by 2 bases, leaving 19 bases between them. CDR1 is LNHNV, CDR2 YYDKDF, per germline (reference sequence). CDR3 coding DNA: TGTGCCACCAGCCGTTTCGGACAACTAAGGGCTGGAAACACCATATATTTT. Protein sequence: CATSRFGQLRAGNTIYF. The full variable domain, rest sourced from reference TRBV15 and TRBJ1-3, is DAMVIQNPRYQVTQFGKPVTLSCSQTLNHNVMYWYQQKSSQAPKLLFHYYDKDFNNEADTPDNFQSRRPNTSFCFLDIRSPGLGDTAMYLCATSRFGQLRAGNTIYFGEGSWLTVV.

The rearrangement uses TRBV30 and TRBJ1-2; possible D gene TRBD1, 5 bases. V dropped 5 bases and J dropped 10 bases, with 20 bases sitting between them. The CDR3 is 13 amino acids. Germline CDR1 is GTSNPN and CDR2 is SVGIG (reference sequence). CDR3 residues: CAWGTGTRAIYTF. CDR3 DNA: TGTGCCTGGGGAACCGGGACTCGAGCCATCTACACCTTC.

The count of this clone is one. The chain has TRBV9 and TRBJ2-5, with 8 positions matching TRBD2. Losses at the gene ends were 1 base for V and 5 bases for J; bases not matched to a gene: 7. The CDR3 contains 15 residues. Germline CDR1 reads SGDLS; CDR2 reads YYNGEE. The CDR3 DNA is TGTGCCAGCAGCGTAAGAGCGGGGGTTAGGGAGACCCAGTACTTC. Encoded protein: CASSVRAGVRETQYF.

The gene calls are TRBV5-1 and TRBJ2-3; 7 nucleotides align to TRBD2. Germline assignment: CDR1 SGHRS and CDR2 YFSETQ. This CDR3 has 18 residues. V dropped 0 bases and J dropped 1; count of bases not matched to a gene: 11. The DNA of the CDR3 is TGCGCCAGCAGCTTGGTCGTGGGAGGGCCTAGCGGCACAGATACGCAGTATTTT. Protein sequence: CASSLVVGGPSGTDTQYF. Supplemented by reference TRBV5-1 and TRBJ2-3, the full variable domain reads KAGVTQTPRYLIKTRGQQVTLSCSPISGHRSVSWYQQTPGQGLQFLFEYFSETQRNKGNFPGRFSGRQFSNSRSEMNVSTLELGDSALYLCASSLVVGGPSGTDTQYFGPGTRLTVL.

The chain joins TRBV10-2 to TRBJ2-1; D is unclear. Germline-derived CDR1 and CDR2 are WSHSY and SAAADI. The CDR3 spans 15 residues. The V and J ends lost 0 bases and 4 bases respectively, with 10 bases between them. The CDR3 coding sequence is TGCGCCAGCAGTGAGTCGGGCCCCCGGTACAATGAGCAGTTCTTC. It yields the protein CASSESGPRYNEQFF.

The genes are TRBV5-1 and TRBJ2-7, with 9 bases that match TRBD1. The CDR3 contains 14 residues. With V trimmed by 4 bases and J by 3 bases, 5 bases remained unmatched. Germline loops: CDR1 SGHRS, CDR2 YFSETQ. This CDR3 is CASSKGQGNYEQYF. Here the CDR3 DNA reads TGCGCCAGCAGCAAGGGACAGGGTAACTACGAGCAGTACTTC.

This chain connects TRBV19 to TRBJ1-2, with 10 positions matching TRBD1. With 8 bases clipped from V and 0 bases from J, the junction kept 6 bases outside the gene matches. Germline values: CDR1 LNHDA, CDR2 SQIVND (reference sequence). The length of the CDR3 is 15 residues. The CDR3, as DNA: TGTGCCAGTGCGGACAGGGGGTCGGCTAACTATGGCTACACCTTC. Its protein is CASADRGSANYGYTF.

The chain joins TRBV5-1 to TRBJ1-2; D uncertain. Germline CDR1 SGHRS, CDR2 YFSETQ. The V end lost 3 bases, the J end lost 4 bases, and 13 bases lay between the germline ends. The CDR3 has 14 amino acids. This CDR3 is CASSSPTSGYGYTF. The CDR3 DNA is TGCGCCAGCAGCTCCCCGACCTCGGGCTATGGCTACACCTTC.

The chain couples TRBV3-1 (or the pseudogene TRBV3-2) to TRBJ2-7, with 8 bases identical to TRBD2. Trimming cost V 4 bases and J 2 bases; bases outside gene matches: 10. The CDR3 has 16 residues. Per germline, CDR1 LGHDT and CDR2 YNNKEL (reference sequence). The CDR3 DNA is TGTGCCAGCAGCCGTCGTAAAAAGGGACTAGCCTACGAGCAGTACTTC. It specifies CASSRRKKGLAYEQYF.

The chain employs TRBV18 and TRBJ1-1; 7 bases agree with TRBD1. CDR1 and CDR2 (germline): KGHSH, LQKENI. Unmatched junction bases numbered 4, after V lost 6 bases and J lost 0 bases. This CDR3 region has 14 residues. CDR3 in DNA: TGTGCCAGCTCCCCGGACAGGTTGAACACTGAAGCTTTCTTT. It specifies CASSPDRLNTEAFF. The full variable domain, in which reference TRBV18 and TRBJ1-1 provide the parts outside the CDR3, is NAGVMQNPRHLVRRRGQEARLRCSPMKGHSHVYWYRQLPEEGLKFMVYLQKENIIDESGMPKERFSAEFPKEGPSILRIQQVVRGDSAAYFCASSPDRLNTEAFFGQGTRLTVV.

The chain carries TRBV5-4 and TRBJ1-3; TRBD1 might be the D (5 bases). This CDR3 spans 15 amino acids. Trimming took 3 bases from V and 4 from J, leaving 14 bases between them. Per the germline V gene, CDR1 is SGHNT and CDR2 is YYREEE (reference sequence). The CDR3 DNA reads TGTGCCAGCAGCTCGCTCAGGGAGTCAGGAAACACCATATATTTT. Residues: CASSSLRESGNTIYF.

The rearrangement links TRBV9 to TRBJ1-3; possibly TRBD1 for D (5 bases). The CDR3 has 15 amino acids. V was trimmed by 0 bases and J by 2 bases, leaving 9 bases between them. Germline V gives CDR1 SGDLS, CDR2 YYNGEE. CDR3 nucleotides: TGTGCCAGCAGCGTAGTAGGGGCAGCTGGAAACACCATATATTTT. It yields the protein CASSVVGAAGNTIYF.

V usage is TRBV7-2 and J usage is TRBJ1-2; 7 bases line up with TRBD1. The CDR3 contains 13 residues. Germline-derived CDR1 and CDR2 are SGHTA and FQGNSA. V shed 3 bases, J shed 6 bases, and the junction held 4 bases outside the gene matches. CDR3 in DNA: TGTGCCAGCAGCTTGGGACAGAGGAATGGCTACACCTTC. Its translation is CASSLGQRNGYTF.

The chain links TRBV6-5 to TRBJ1-2; no reliable D call. CDR1 is MNHEY and CDR2 is SVGAGI in the germline V gene. This CDR3 has 13 residues. V gave up 2 bases and J gave up 5 bases, with 9 bases separating them. CDR3 nucleotide sequence: TGTGCCAGCAGTTACGTGGGAAGTTATGGCTACACCTTC. Amino acid sequence: CASSYVGSYGYTF.

The J gene is TRBJ2-3, the V gene TRBV18; no clear D. CDR3 length equals 14 residues. Trimming stripped 0 bases from V and 2 bases from J, with 6 bases between. Per germline, CDR1 KGHSH and CDR2 LQKENI. The CDR3 loop reads CASSPPPFTDTQYF. The CDR3, as DNA: TGTGCCAGCTCACCACCACCGTTCACAGATACGCAGTATTTT.

This sequence joins TRBV14 and TRBJ2-3; TRBD2 matches 7 bases. With V trimmed by 1 base and J by 0 bases, 1 base remained unmatched. Germline V gene lookup returns CDR1 SGHDN and CDR2 FVKESK. The CDR3 spans 15 residues. In nucleotides, the CDR3 is TGTGCCAGCAGCCAAGTTAGCGGGAGCACAGATACGCAGTATTTT. Encoded protein: CASSQVSGSTDTQYF.